The sequence of this T cell receptor beta chain was determined in a study of early T cells in non-severe SARS-CoV-2 infection. Study-wide context: Unpaired chains resulted from sequencing bulk RNA of unsorted whole blood.

In germline, CDR1 is MNHEY, CDR2 SMNVEV (reference sequence). V lost 6 bases and J lost 2, with 20 bases in between. This CDR3 region has 17 residues. This clonotype was observed a few times. TCRdb fed the 5' RACE reads into MiXCR, producing one record per CDR3 protein. The table shows about 48,000 distinct CDR3 sequences, with approximately 9.8% occurring only once. Material for sequencing was whole blood. The chain employs TRBV27 and TRBJ1-3, with D perhaps TRBD1 (5 bases). The clonotype originates from an adult who was a healthcare worker with PCR-confirmed SARS-CoV-2 infection or an uninfected control (not recorded which). The CDR3 nucleotides are TGTGCCAGCAGCCCTATCCCCCCGGGGGGAGCTGGAAACACCATATATTTT. Encoded protein: CASSPIPPGGAGNTIYF.